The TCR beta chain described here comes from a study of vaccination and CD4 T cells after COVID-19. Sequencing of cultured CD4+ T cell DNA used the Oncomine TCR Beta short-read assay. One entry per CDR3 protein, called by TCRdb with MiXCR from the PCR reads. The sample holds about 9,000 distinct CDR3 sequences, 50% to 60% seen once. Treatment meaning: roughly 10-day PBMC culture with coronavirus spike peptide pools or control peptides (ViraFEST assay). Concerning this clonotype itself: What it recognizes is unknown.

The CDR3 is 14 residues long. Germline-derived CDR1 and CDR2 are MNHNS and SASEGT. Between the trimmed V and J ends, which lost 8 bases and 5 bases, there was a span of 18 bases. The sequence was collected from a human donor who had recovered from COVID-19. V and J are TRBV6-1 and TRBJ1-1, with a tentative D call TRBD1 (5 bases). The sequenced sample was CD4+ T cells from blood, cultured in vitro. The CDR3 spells CASHGLGVGTEAFF. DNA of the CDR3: TGTGCCAGCCATGGGTTAGGGGTCGGGACTGAAGCTTTCTTT.